The 13 T cell receptor beta chains below come from one sample, sequenced in a study of cytomegalovirus exposure and HLA in healthy donors. Data came from immunoSEQ multiplex PCR; TCRdb stores just in-frame clones and leaves some out. Found here are roughly 190,000 clones, roughly 86% of them singletons; the top ten hold 1.4% to 1.5%. Sequenced: PBMCs. Receptors originate from a young woman in good health and CMV-seronegative.

This clone was counted a single time. This chain connects TRBV9 to TRBJ1-3, with TRBD1 matching 7 bases. The CDR3 is 16 residues long. The junction had 10 bases not matched to a gene; V was cut back by 7 bases and J by 0 bases. In germline, CDR1 is SGDLS, CDR2 YYNGEE. The CDR3 protein is CASEPRGESSGNTIYF. The DNA for the CDR3 is TGTGCCAGCGAACCCAGGGGGGAGAGCTCTGGAAACACCATATATTTT.

CDR3 nucleotides: TGTGCCAGCAGTTTCGGACAGGGGGCTTCTCAGCCCCAGCATTTT. This translates into CASSFGQGASQPQHF. The gene calls are TRBV6-5 and TRBJ1-5; 11 positions agree with TRBD1. The CDR3 totals 15 residues. Trimming took 4 bases from V and 6 from J; bases not matched to a gene: 5. Germline V gives CDR1 MNHEY, CDR2 SVGAGI.

This clone appeared once. J is TRBJ1-1 and V is TRBV29-1; D might be TRBD1 (6 bases). The CDR3 runs to 12 residues. Germline CDR1 is SQVTM and CDR2 is ANQGSEA. V gave up 1 base and J gave up 5 bases, with 8 bases separating them. For the CDR3, the DNA is TGCAGCGTTGAAGTGCAGGGGACTGAAGCTTTCTTT. This codes for CSVEVQGTEAFF.

The CDR3 region has the DNA TGTGCCAGCAGCCAAAGGCAGGGCGGTGGCGAGCAGTACTTC. Amino acids: CASSQRQGGGEQYF. This sequence joins TRBV14 and TRBJ2-7; possible D gene TRBD1, 5 bases. Trimming took off 2 bases at V and 6 bases at J, with 14 bases between the two ends. CDR1 is SGHDN and CDR2 is FVKESK in the germline V gene. The CDR3 has 14 residues.

The chain links TRBV5-1 to TRBJ2-7; tentatively, D is TRBD1 (6 bases). Trimming left V 5 bases short and J 2 bases short, with 14 bases between. CDR1 SGHRS and CDR2 YFSETQ come from the germline V gene. The CDR3 runs to 14 residues. CDR3 in DNA: TGCGCCAGCAGTACCGGGACAACACCCTACGAGCAGTACTTC. This sequence encodes CASSTGTTPYEQYF.

In its sample, this clone was seen a few times. V gene TRBV10-2 combines with J gene TRBJ1-3; TRBD1 matches 11 bases. Germline CDR1 is WSHSY and CDR2 is SAAADI. V gave up 8 bases and J gave up 8 bases; unmatched junction bases: 2. The CDR3 contains 12 residues. The CDR3 sequence is CASGTGGDTIYF. DNA of the CDR3: TGCGCCAGCGGGACAGGGGGGGACACCATATATTTT.

This clone was recorded once. The CDR3 loop reads CASSSQGDSYNEQFF. Here the CDR3 DNA reads TGTGCCAGCAGTTCACAGGGGGATTCCTACAATGAGCAGTTCTTC. The chain has TRBV27 and TRBJ2-1; TRBD1 agrees at 8 bases. The CDR3 length is 15 residues. Losses at the gene ends were 4 bases for V and 1 base for J; bases not matched to a gene: 3. The germline V gene encodes CDR1 MNHEY and CDR2 SMNVEV (reference sequence).

This chain uses TRBV6-1 with TRBJ1-1, with D perhaps TRBD1 (6 bases). The ends were cut back, 7 bases at V and 7 bases at J, with 16 bases in the middle. CDR1 MNHNS and CDR2 SASEGT come from the germline V gene. The CDR3 extends over 13 amino acids. CDR3 loop: CASTRPGGLEAFF. CDR3 in DNA: TGTGCCAGCACCCGCCCGGGGGGGCTTGAAGCTTTCTTT.

The rearrangement uses TRBV13 and TRBJ1-2; D is uncertain. The CDR3 is 15 residues long. Trimming cost V 2 bases and J 4 bases, with 14 bases left between them. Germline V gives CDR1 PRHDT, CDR2 FYEKMQ (reference sequence). CDR3 sequence reads: CASSLSRGSVYGYTF. The CDR3 DNA follows: TGTGCCAGCAGCTTATCGCGGGGTTCAGTCTATGGCTACACCTTC.

The genes are TRBV4-2 and TRBJ1-3; D not certain. The CDR3 has 17 amino acids. Germline lookup yields CDR1 LGHNA and CDR2 YNFKEQ. V gave up 0 bases and J gave up 2 bases, with 14 bases separating them. CDR3 nucleotide sequence: TGTGCCAGCAGCCAAGAGGTATCCATGAGAGCTGGAAACACCATATATTTT. Encoded protein: CASSQEVSMRAGNTIYF.

This chain uses TRBV14 with TRBJ2-1; D is ambiguous. Trimming left V 4 bases short and J 3 bases short, with 7 bases between. The CDR3 loop spans 13 amino acids. CDR1 and CDR2 from the germline V gene are SGHDN and FVKESK. The CDR3 is CASSRQVYNEQFF. Here the CDR3 DNA reads TGTGCCAGCAGCCGCCAGGTCTACAATGAGCAGTTCTTC.

The chain carries TRBV15 and TRBJ2-4; D uncertain. V shed 4 bases and J shed 6 bases, with 19 bases lying between them. The CDR3 loop spans 16 amino acids. Germline V gene sequence: CDR1 LNHNV, CDR2 YYDKDF (reference sequence). The CDR3 bases are TGTGCCACCAGCACTTCCGCCCCACCTAAGAGAAACATTCAGTACTTC. It yields the protein CATSTSAPPKRNIQYF.

The V call is TRBV4-1, the J call TRBJ2-7; 7 nucleotides match TRBD2. The length of the CDR3 is 16 residues. Germline CDR1 is MGHRA and CDR2 is YSYEKL. V gave up 4 bases and J gave up 5 bases; unmatched junction bases: 14. The CDR3 here is CASSLGLRGRYHEQYF. In nucleotides, the CDR3 is TGCGCCAGCAGCCTCGGGCTGCGCGGGAGATATCACGAGCAGTACTTC.